This is a list of T cell receptor beta chains from one sample in a study of cytotoxic CD8 clonotypes in ibrutinib-treated CLL. Only in-frame clones appear in the TCRdb table, and some are missing; sequencing was by immunoSEQ multiplex PCR. Altogether some 140,000 clones are present, more than 85% being singletons, with the ten largest covering about 10%. The sequencing here drew on PBMCs, taken after 12 months of ibrutinib treatment. The receptors derive from a human donor with chronic lymphocytic leukemia. CDR3s include the opening cysteine and the closing phenylalanine or tryptophan. The order of the fields is CDR3 DNA, CDR3 protein, V gene, D gene, clone size, J gene. A D gene is named only where the DNA matches it firmly. Rows give clone size only sometimes, using once, few, many, or a class for an expanded clone.

CDR3nt: TGTGCCAGCAGCTTAGGCAGGGCGGGCACCGGGGAGCTGTTTTTT
CDR3aa: CASSLGRAGTGELFF
v_gene: TRBV7-9
d_gene: .
abundance: .
j_gene: TRBJ2-2

CDR3nt: TGTGCCAGCAGCAGGGACAGGGGGGAGACCCAGTACTTC
CDR3aa: CASSRDRGETQYF
v_gene: TRBV11-2
d_gene: TRBD1
abundance: .
j_gene: TRBJ2-5

CDR3nt: TGCGCCAGCAGCTTCGACGACGGGTTGAACACTGAAGCTTTCTTT
CDR3aa: CASSFDDGLNTEAFF
v_gene: TRBV5-1
d_gene: .
abundance: .
j_gene: TRBJ1-1

CDR3nt: TGTGCCAGCAGTACTTCTAGCGGAGCTAACTACGAGCAGTACTTC
CDR3aa: CASSTSSGANYEQYF
v_gene: TRBV28
d_gene: TRBD2
abundance: .
j_gene: TRBJ2-7

CDR3nt: TGTGCCAGCAGCCAATGGACAGGGGATATGACCTATGGCTACACCTTC
CDR3aa: CASSQWTGDMTYGYTF
v_gene: TRBV28
d_gene: TRBD1
abundance: once
j_gene: TRBJ1-2

CDR3nt: TGTGCCAGCAGCCACAGGGAGCCCAGTGGCTACACCTTC
CDR3aa: CASSHREPSGYTF
v_gene: TRBV7-9
d_gene: .
abundance: .
j_gene: TRBJ1-2

CDR3nt: TGTGCCAGCAGCTTGGAACCACCGAGACTAGTTTCCGAGCAGTACTTC
CDR3aa: CASSLEPPRLVSEQYF
v_gene: TRBV5-5
d_gene: .
abundance: .
j_gene: TRBJ2-7

CDR3nt: TGCGCCAGCAGCCTTATAGGGACAGGGAGGACTGAAGCTTTCTTT
CDR3aa: CASSLIGTGRTEAFF
v_gene: TRBV5-1
d_gene: TRBD1
abundance: .
j_gene: TRBJ1-1

CDR3nt: TGTGCCAGCAGTCCCCGGGGACAGGGTAAAAGTGGTGAGCAGTTCTTC
CDR3aa: CASSPRGQGKSGEQFF
v_gene: TRBV2
d_gene: TRBD1
abundance: .
j_gene: TRBJ2-1

CDR3nt: TGTGCCAGCAGGGGTCCCGGGACAGACTCCGAGCAGTACTTC
CDR3aa: CASRGPGTDSEQYF
v_gene: TRBV28
d_gene: TRBD1
abundance: .
j_gene: TRBJ2-7

CDR3nt: TGCAGCGTTGACCGCGGGACAGGGGGCGGCGGCTACACCTTC
CDR3aa: CSVDRGTGGGGYTF
v_gene: TRBV29-1
d_gene: TRBD1
abundance: .
j_gene: TRBJ1-2

CDR3nt: TGTGCCAGCAGTTTTTATGCCCGGGTTAGCGGGCACACAGGGGTCTTC
CDR3aa: CASSFYARVSGHTGVF
v_gene: TRBV28
d_gene: .
abundance: .
j_gene: TRBJ2-1

CDR3nt: TGTGCTAGTGGTTTGGTACTGGGGAGGGAAACTGGAAACACCATATATTTT
CDR3aa: CASGLVLGRETGNTIYF
v_gene: TRBV12-5
d_gene: .
abundance: .
j_gene: TRBJ1-3

CDR3nt: TGTGCCAGCAGTACCCAGGGCTTAGCGCAGTATTTT
CDR3aa: CASSTQGLAQYF
v_gene: TRBV27
d_gene: .
abundance: .
j_gene: TRBJ2-3

CDR3nt: TGTGCCAGCGGGCTCTTTCAAGAGACCCAGTACTTC
CDR3aa: CASGLFQETQYF
v_gene: TRBV7-2
d_gene: .
abundance: .
j_gene: TRBJ2-5

CDR3nt: TGCAGCGTTGAGTCAGGGTCTCGGTGG
CDR3aa: CSVESGSRW
v_gene: TRBV29-1
d_gene: .
abundance: few
j_gene: TRBJ1-3

CDR3nt: TGCGCCAGCAGCCAAGATCATGGGACTAGCGGAGCGAAGTACTTC
CDR3aa: CASSQDHGTSGAKYF
v_gene: TRBV4-1
d_gene: TRBD2
abundance: .
j_gene: TRBJ2-7

CDR3nt: TGTGCCAGTAGTATTAATCGGAACACCGGGGAGCTGTTTTTT
CDR3aa: CASSINRNTGELFF
v_gene: TRBV19
d_gene: .
abundance: .
j_gene: TRBJ2-2

CDR3nt: TGTGCCAGCAGTCCCTCAATGGCCAATGAGCAGTTCTTC
CDR3aa: CASSPSMANEQFF
v_gene: TRBV6-6
d_gene: .
abundance: .
j_gene: TRBJ2-1

CDR3nt: TGTGCCAGCAGGCGGACAGGTCGTTGGGAGACCCAGTACTTC
CDR3aa: CASRRTGRWETQYF
v_gene: TRBV27
d_gene: TRBD1
abundance: .
j_gene: TRBJ2-5

CDR3nt: TGTGCCAGCAGTAATAGCGGGAGTACCGGGGAGCTGTTTTTT
CDR3aa: CASSNSGSTGELFF
v_gene: TRBV6-6
d_gene: TRBD2
abundance: .
j_gene: TRBJ2-2

CDR3nt: TGTGCCAGCAGCTTACAGACTGACGGAAACACCATATATTTT
CDR3aa: CASSLQTDGNTIYF
v_gene: TRBV7-2
d_gene: .
abundance: .
j_gene: TRBJ1-3

CDR3nt: TGTGCCAGCAGATTTGGTGTCAATGAGCAGTTCTTC
CDR3aa: CASRFGVNEQFF
v_gene: TRBV27
d_gene: .
abundance: .
j_gene: TRBJ2-1

CDR3nt: TGTGCCAGCAGCGTAGATCTTTATGACGGTAGCTCTGGAAACACCATATATTTT
CDR3aa: CASSVDLYDGSSGNTIYF
v_gene: TRBV9
d_gene: .
abundance: once
j_gene: TRBJ1-3

CDR3nt: TGTGCCTGGAGTGACAGGTTTCAGCCCCAGCATTTT
CDR3aa: CAWSDRFQPQHF
v_gene: TRBV30
d_gene: .
abundance: .
j_gene: TRBJ1-5

CDR3nt: TGTGCCAGCAGTTTATCGAGGGGCCGAGAGACCCAGTACTTC
CDR3aa: CASSLSRGRETQYF
v_gene: TRBV27
d_gene: .
abundance: few
j_gene: TRBJ2-5

CDR3nt: TGTGCCAGCAGTCAGGGGCAGGGCTTGGATGAGCAGTTCTTC
CDR3aa: CASSQGQGLDEQFF
v_gene: TRBV27
d_gene: .
abundance: .
j_gene: TRBJ2-1

CDR3nt: TGTGCCAGTAGTGAAGAGACAGCCACTAATGAAAAACTGTTTTTT
CDR3aa: CASSEETATNEKLFF
v_gene: TRBV19
d_gene: .
abundance: .
j_gene: TRBJ1-4

CDR3nt: TGTGCCAGCAGTTACTCGATCGAACAGGCGACCTACGAGCAGTACTTC
CDR3aa: CASSYSIEQATYEQYF
v_gene: TRBV6-5
d_gene: .
abundance: .
j_gene: TRBJ2-7

CDR3nt: TGTGCCAGCAGTCTTACCGGGACAGGGGTGACCCAGTACTTC
CDR3aa: CASSLTGTGVTQYF
v_gene: TRBV28
d_gene: TRBD1
abundance: .
j_gene: TRBJ2-5

CDR3nt: TGTGCCAGCAGTCCCGGGCCAAGGAGGGGGGGCTACACCTTC
CDR3aa: CASSPGPRRGGYTF
v_gene: TRBV28
d_gene: .
abundance: .
j_gene: TRBJ1-2

CDR3nt: TGTGCCAGCAGTCCCCTCCGGGCCCTTGCCGCCGGGGAGCTGTTTTTT
CDR3aa: CASSPLRALAAGELFF
v_gene: TRBV27
d_gene: .
abundance: .
j_gene: TRBJ2-2

CDR3nt: TGTGCCAGCAGCTTACGGACAGGTAGACAAGAGACCCAGTACTTC
CDR3aa: CASSLRTGRQETQYF
v_gene: TRBV7-9
d_gene: TRBD1
abundance: .
j_gene: TRBJ2-5

CDR3nt: TGTGCCAGCACACAGGATAGCAATCAGCCCCAGCATTTT
CDR3aa: CASTQDSNQPQHF
v_gene: TRBV28
d_gene: .
abundance: .
j_gene: TRBJ1-5

CDR3nt: TGTGCCAGCTCAACCTATTCCGACAATGAGCAGTTCTTC
CDR3aa: CASSTYSDNEQFF
v_gene: TRBV18
d_gene: .
abundance: .
j_gene: TRBJ2-1

CDR3nt: TGTGCCAGCAGTTACGGCAGAAACCGCGAGCAGTACTTC
CDR3aa: CASSYGRNREQYF
v_gene: TRBV6-6
d_gene: .
abundance: .
j_gene: TRBJ2-7

CDR3nt: TGTGCCAGCAGCGTAGGGAATGGGGACTGGGATGAGCAGTTCTTC
CDR3aa: CASSVGNGDWDEQFF
v_gene: TRBV9
d_gene: .
abundance: .
j_gene: TRBJ2-1

CDR3nt: TGTGCCACCAGCAGAGATCGGTCCCATGCCGATTTCGTACCCTACGAGCAGTACTTC
CDR3aa: CATSRDRSHADFVPYEQYF
v_gene: TRBV15
d_gene: .
abundance: once
j_gene: TRBJ2-7

CDR3nt: TGCAGCGTGAACAGGGGGCCCGGAAACACCATATATTTT
CDR3aa: CSVNRGPGNTIYF
v_gene: TRBV29-1
d_gene: TRBD1
abundance: .
j_gene: TRBJ1-3

CDR3nt: TGCGCCAGCAGCTTCGGGGGGCTCGACAATCAGCCCCAGCATTTT
CDR3aa: CASSFGGLDNQPQHF
v_gene: TRBV5-1
d_gene: .
abundance: .
j_gene: TRBJ1-5

CDR3nt: TGCGCCAGCAGCCAAGATGGAAGGGATAATAGCAATCAGCCCCAGCATTTT
CDR3aa: CASSQDGRDNSNQPQHF
v_gene: TRBV4-1
d_gene: .
abundance: .
j_gene: TRBJ1-5

CDR3nt: TGTGCCAGCAGCTGGGGGGCGGGAGCCTACGAGCAGTACTTC
CDR3aa: CASSWGAGAYEQYF
v_gene: TRBV5-4
d_gene: .
abundance: .
j_gene: TRBJ2-7

CDR3nt: TGTGCCACGGGGGAGAATCGACTTTATAGCAATCAGCCCCAGCATTTT
CDR3aa: CATGENRLYSNQPQHF
v_gene: TRBV19
d_gene: .
abundance: .
j_gene: TRBJ1-5

CDR3nt: TGTGCCAGCAACAAACCAAGGGGCGAGCAGTACTTC
CDR3aa: CASNKPRGEQYF
v_gene: TRBV27
d_gene: .
abundance: once
j_gene: TRBJ2-7

CDR3nt: TGTGCCAGCAGCTTGACGGGGGATACGCAGTATTTT
CDR3aa: CASSLTGDTQYF
v_gene: TRBV7-2
d_gene: .
abundance: .
j_gene: TRBJ2-3